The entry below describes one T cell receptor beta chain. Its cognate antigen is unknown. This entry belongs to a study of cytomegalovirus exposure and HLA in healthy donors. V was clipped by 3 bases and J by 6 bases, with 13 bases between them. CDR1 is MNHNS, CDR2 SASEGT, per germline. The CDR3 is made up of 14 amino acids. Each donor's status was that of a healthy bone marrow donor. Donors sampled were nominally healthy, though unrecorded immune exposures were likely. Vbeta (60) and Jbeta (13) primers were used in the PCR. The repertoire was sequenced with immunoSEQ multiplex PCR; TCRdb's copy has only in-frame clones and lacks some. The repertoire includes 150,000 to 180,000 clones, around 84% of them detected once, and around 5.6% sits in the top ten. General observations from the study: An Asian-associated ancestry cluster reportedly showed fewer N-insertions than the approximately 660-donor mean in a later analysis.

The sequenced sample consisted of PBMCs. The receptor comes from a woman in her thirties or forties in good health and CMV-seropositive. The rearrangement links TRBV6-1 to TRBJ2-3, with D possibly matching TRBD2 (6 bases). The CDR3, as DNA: TGTGCCAGCAGTGAGGGCGGGGTAATCGATACGCAGTATTTT. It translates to CASSEGGVIDTQYF.